This record concerns one T cell receptor beta chain sequence. Libraries were prepared by immunoSEQ multiplex PCR; TCRdb keeps only in-frame clonotypes and omits some of them. The repertoire holds approximately 100,000 clones, around 88% seen once, with about 19% in the top ten. This specimen comes from a study of control samples from healthy donors and cancer patients. This CDR3 has 15 residues. Germline V gives CDR1 SGHKS, CDR2 YYEKEE (reference sequence). V lost 7 bases and J lost 0, with 15 bases in between. The rearrangement uses TRBV5-5 and TRBJ2-3; no reliable D call. This sequence originates from a man in his sixties with lung cancer. Input material: PBMCs. The CDR3 nucleotides are TGTGCCAGCCGTTCGTCCATCAGGAGCACAGATACGCAGTATTTT. As protein: CASRSSIRSTDTQYF.